These T cell receptor beta chains were read from a single sample in a study of beta chain features in type 1 diabetes. Measured with immunoSEQ multiplex PCR; TCRdb has only the in-frame clones, and not every one. The sample has over 150,000 clones; around 7.8% are singletons. The specimen sequenced was central memory CD4+ T cells from blood. Receptors originate from a woman between 40 and 55 years old with type 1 diabetes. CDR3s include the opening cysteine and the closing phenylalanine or tryptophan. The order of the fields is J gene, clone size, V gene, D gene, CDR3 DNA, CDR3 protein. The D gene is left open where the match is weak. The size entry is marked missing in some rows and otherwise reads once, few, many or a size class.

>TRBJ1-3|.|TRBV2|.
TGTGCCAGCAGTGAATTGGACAGTGGGGGAAACACCATATATTTT
CASSELDSGGNTIYF
>TRBJ2-7|.|TRBV14|.
TGTGCCAGCAGAGCGACGGGGTACGAGCAGTACTTC
CASRATGYEQYF
>TRBJ2-3|.|TRBV19|.
TGTGCCAGTAGTATTTCAGGGGATACGCAGTATTTT
CASSISGDTQYF
>TRBJ2-6|many|TRBV19|.
TGTGCCAGTAGTCGTGGGGCCAACGTCCTGACTTTC
CASSRGANVLTF
>TRBJ2-2|.|TRBV28|.
TGTGCCAGCAGCTTCATAAGCGGGCGAACCGGGGAGCTGTTTTTT
CASSFISGRTGELFF
>TRBJ2-5|few|TRBV4-3|TRBD1
TGCGCCAGCAGCCAAGGACAGGGGGAAGAGACCCAGTACTTC
CASSQGQGEETQYF
>TRBJ1-1|few|TRBV11-3|.
TGTGCCAGCAGCTTACGCGGGCGGAACACTGAAGCTTTCTTT
CASSLRGRNTEAFF
>TRBJ1-4|.|TRBV28|.
TGTGCCAGCAGTTCCCCAAGGGGTTGGGAAAAACTGTTTTTT
CASSSPRGWEKLFF
>TRBJ2-2|few|TRBV6-6|TRBD1
TGTGCCAGCGTCCGGGACAGGGATGAGGCCGGGGAGCTGTTTTTT
CASVRDRDEAGELFF
>TRBJ1-5|few|TRBV4-3|.
TGCGCCAGCAGCCAAGATCGGGGTCAGCCCCAGCATTTT
CASSQDRGQPQHF
>TRBJ1-2|.|TRBV5-1|.
TGCGCCAGCAGCTTGGCAGGGGACGCGAAACGCTACACCTTC
CASSLAGDAKRYTF
>TRBJ1-1|.|TRBV6-6|.
TGTGCCAGCAGTTCCGACCGTGTGGGCTGGCAAGCTTTCTTT
CASSSDRVGWQAFF
>TRBJ1-1|.|TRBV29-1|.
TGCAGCGTTGAGAGGGCAGGAGGCACTGAAGCTTTCTTT
CSVERAGGTEAFF
>TRBJ1-2|.|TRBV6-5|.
TGTGCCAGCAGGAGAGAGAGCTATGGCTACACCTTC
CASRRESYGYTF
>TRBJ1-5|few|TRBV10-3|.
TGTGCCATCAAGGAGGGGACTAATCAGCCCCAGCATTTT
CAIKEGTNQPQHF
>TRBJ2-3|many|TRBV11-2|.
TGTGCCAGCAGCTTACAGGGCCCAGATACGCAGTATTTT
CASSLQGPDTQYF
>TRBJ2-1|.|TRBV5-1|.
TGCGCCAGCAGCTCACAGGGGGGGGAGCAGTTCTTC
CASSSQGGEQFF